The 17 T cell receptor beta chains listed next were all sequenced from one sample in a study of T cell repertoires in cytomegalovirus infection. In TCRdb, the reads were re-called with MiXCR into one record per CDR3 protein. The sample consists of roughly 630,000 distinct CDR3 sequences, 20% to 25% of them appearing once. The sample taken for sequencing was CD8+ T cells from PBMCs. The receptors were gathered from a human donor in good health (CMV status not recorded). Some clones in this sample may be carry-over from other donors' samples.

This clonotype was observed at least ten times. V and J are TRBV28 and TRBJ2-3; no clear D. Between the trimmed V and J ends, which lost 6 bases and 2 bases, there was a span of 6 bases. The CDR3 spans 12 residues. From germline, CDR1 is MDHEN and CDR2 SYDVKM. The DNA of the CDR3 is TGTGCCAGCAGCTCGTACACAGATACGCAGTATTTT. Amino acids: CASSSYTDTQYF.

This clonotype showed up many times. The chain joins TRBV7-2 to TRBJ1-1, with D maybe TRBD1 (5 bases). The CDR3 is 14 amino acids. CDR1 SGHTA and CDR2 FQGNSA come from the germline V gene. The ends were cut back, 7 bases at V and 0 bases at J, with 12 bases in the middle. In DNA, the CDR3 is TGTGCCAGCATCCTACGGGGGGTGAACACTGAAGCTTTCTTT. Its protein product is CASILRGVNTEAFF.

Only a few counts were recorded for this clonotype. CDR3 protein: CSVEDRGKPVYEQYF. The CDR3 DNA reads TGCAGCGTTGAAGATCGGGGGAAGCCTGTTTACGAGCAGTACTTC. The rearrangement links TRBV29-1 to TRBJ2-7; maybe TRBD2 (6 bases). Per germline, CDR1 SQVTM and CDR2 ANQGSEA. This CDR3 is built from 15 residues. V lost 0 bases and J lost 4, with 16 bases in between.

This clonotype has more than one count but fewer than ten. The rearrangement links TRBV28 to TRBJ2-5, with D unclear. Germline values: CDR1 MDHEN, CDR2 SYDVKM. V was pared by 4 bases and J by 4 bases, with 16 bases between. The CDR3 covers 15 residues. The CDR3 loop reads CASSSGWTNRETQYF. CDR3 coding DNA: TGTGCCAGCAGTTCCGGGTGGACCAACAGAGAGACCCAGTACTTC. Looking up the rest from reference TRBV28 and TRBJ2-5 gives the full variable domain: DVKVTQSSRYLVKRTGEKVFLECVQDMDHENMFWYRQDPGLGLRLIYFSYDVKMKEKGDIPEGYSVSREKKERFSLILESASTNQTSMYLCASSSGWTNRETQYFGPGTRLLVL.

The table lists this clonotype with a few counts. The rearrangement joins TRBV7-2 to TRBJ2-7, with D hard to call. With 6 bases removed from V and 3 bases from J, the gap between germline ends came to 12 bases. Per germline, CDR1 SGHTA and CDR2 FQGNSA. The CDR3 has 13 residues. CDR3 amino acids: CASSSFSGYEQYF. The CDR3 coding sequence is TGTGCCAGCAGTTCCTTCTCGGGCTACGAGCAGTACTTC.

V is TRBV7-9 and J is TRBJ2-3; TRBD2 agrees at 10 bases. The J segment lost 2 bases and the V segment lost 5 bases, leaving 10 bases of the junction unmatched. The CDR3 runs 17 residues. Germline V gives CDR1 SEHNR, CDR2 FQNEAQ (reference sequence). The CDR3: CASSLRGSGGATDTQYF. The CDR3, as DNA: TGTGCCAGCAGCCTCCGGGGGAGCGGGGGGGCCACAGATACGCAGTATTTT.

V is TRBV28 and J is TRBJ2-4, with 13 bases that match TRBD2. Germline V CDR1 and CDR2: MDHEN, SYDVKM. The CDR3 covers 16 residues. J was trimmed by 8 bases and V by 5 bases; bases with no gene match: 9. The DNA of the CDR3 is TGTGCCAGCAGTGGGACTAGCGGGGAAGTAAGGGACATTCAGTACTTC. Its protein product is CASSGTSGEVRDIQYF.

For this clonotype: This could be a read error, since a much larger clone is one nucleotide away. The chain links TRBV28 to TRBJ2-7; 8 nucleotides agree with TRBD2. The CDR3 runs to 13 residues. Germline loops: CDR1 MDHEN, CDR2 SYDVKM. The CDR3 reads CACSLAGSTEQYV. Written as DNA, the CDR3 is TGTGCCTGCAGTTTAGCGGGGTCCACCGAGCAGTACGTC.

This clonotype was seen ten or more times. The V call is TRBV7-9, the J call TRBJ1-2; 10 nucleotides match TRBD1. The length of the CDR3 is 14 residues. V shed 9 bases, J shed 3 bases, and the junction held 7 bases outside the gene matches. Germline V CDR1 and CDR2: SEHNR, FQNEAQ (reference sequence). Here the CDR3 reads CASVRDRGHYGYTF. Here the CDR3 DNA reads TGTGCCAGTGTCCGGGACAGGGGACACTATGGCTACACCTTC.

This clonotype was seen at least ten times. As DNA, the CDR3 is TGTGCCAGCAGAATGGGGTCTAACTATGGCTACACCTTC. Translating gives CASRMGSNYGYTF. The chain uses TRBV7-9 and TRBJ1-2; D is undetermined. CDR3 length equals 13 residues. Germline loops: CDR1 SEHNR, CDR2 FQNEAQ (reference sequence). V lost 6 bases, J lost 0 bases, and 8 bases lay in between.

The CDR3: CSASVISTGGTDTQYF. The CDR3 DNA reads TGCAGTGCTAGTGTTATCAGTACAGGGGGCACAGATACGCAGTATTTT. The chain combines TRBV20-1 with TRBJ2-3; the match to TRBD1 covers 7 bases. CDR3 length: 16 residues. Germline CDR1 reads DFQATT; CDR2 reads SNEGSKA (reference sequence). V trimming: 3 bases; J trimming: 1 base; junction bases outside the gene matches: 10.

This clonotype came up a few times. This chain links TRBV28 with TRBJ1-5; tentatively, D is TRBD1 (6 bases). V lost 5 bases, J lost 5 bases, and 22 bases lay in between. The CDR3 loop spans 17 amino acids. Per germline, CDR1 MDHEN and CDR2 SYDVKM. The CDR3 nucleotides read TGTGCCAGCAGTCTCATTTTAGGGGGGGTTGATCATCAGCCCCAGCATTTT. It yields the protein CASSLILGGVDHQPQHF.

The sample holds a few counts of this clonotype. CDR3 sequence reads: CASSATRGFYGYTF. CDR3 sequence (DNA): TGTGCCAGCAGCGCGACCCGAGGCTTCTATGGCTACACCTTC. This rearrangement joins TRBV7-1 to TRBJ1-2; D gene ambiguous. TRBV7-1 carries the ORF label, with uncertain function. V was trimmed by 5 bases and J by 4 bases, leaving 14 bases between them. The CDR3 consists of 14 residues.

There are many counts of this clonotype. The V call is TRBV19, the J call TRBJ1-5, with TRBD1 as a possible D gene (6 bases). The germline V and J ends were trimmed by 4 bases and 0 bases, with 19 bases remaining between them. The germline V gene encodes CDR1 LNHDA and CDR2 SQIVND (reference sequence). The length of the CDR3 is 18 residues. CDR3 bases: TGTGCCAGTAGTAACGGCCAAGTACAGGGAAATAGCAATCAGCCCCAGCATTTT. Its translation: CASSNGQVQGNSNQPQHF.

This clonotype was counted at least ten times. The V call is TRBV7-9, the J call TRBJ1-2; D unresolved. Deletions cut 3 bases from V and 8 bases from J, with 10 bases between. Germline V lookup: CDR1 SEHNR, CDR2 FQNEAQ (reference sequence). The CDR3 loop spans 12 amino acids. Written as DNA, the CDR3 is TGTGCCAGCAGCTTTGGGGAGAGAGGCTACACCTTC. Its translation is CASSFGERGYTF.

The rearrangement uses TRBV7-4 and TRBJ2-2, with D tentatively TRBD2 (5 bases). The germline V gene has CDR1 SGHVT and CDR2 SQSDAQ. The V end was cut by 5 bases, the J end by 4 bases, with 20 bases between. The CDR3 is 17 residues long. The CDR3 nucleotides read TGTGCCAGCAGCCCGATTTCCGAGACAACTAGCACCGGGGAGCTGTTTTTT. Translated: CASSPISETTSTGELFF.

This clonotype was recorded many times. The genes are TRBV7-2 and TRBJ2-1; 11 bases map to TRBD1. Trimming at V came to 1 base and at J to 9 bases, leaving 8 bases not matched to a gene. Germline loops: CDR1 SGHTA, CDR2 FQGNSA. The CDR3 contains 16 residues. In DNA form, the CDR3 reads TGTGCCAGCAGCTTAGACCCGGGACAGGGGGAAGTTGAGCAGTTCTTC. The encoded protein is CASSLDPGQGEVEQFF.